The clone carrying this TCR beta chain was found many times. Its antigen is undetermined. This sample was taken from a study of Graves' ophthalmopathy and Graves' hyperthyroidism. The study's findings and limits: Thyroid clonotypes that were expanded above 0.001 frequency mostly also appeared in blood.

Exclusion criteria comprised other autoimmune diseases, uncontrolled infections, pregnancy or lactation in patients. Establishment of the diagnosis relied upon clinical symptoms, serum thyroxine, TRAb, thyroid ultrasound and orbital computed tomography. Fresh peripheral blood (approximately 9.2 ml) yielded the PBMCs. Amplified material comprised TCR beta CDR3 regions derived from RNA transcripts. First-round RT-PCR used HTBI primers; second-round multiplex PCR followed. A single record per CDR3 protein comes from TCRdb applying MiXCR to the multiplex PCR reads. The table lists about 400,000 distinct CDR3 sequences, around 18% of them singletons, with roughly 1.6% in the top ten. Unmatched junction bases numbered 3, after V lost 6 bases and J lost 2 bases. CDR1 is WSHSY and CDR2 is SAAADI in the germline V gene. This CDR3 spans 13 amino acids.

The chain combines TRBV10-2 with TRBJ2-7; 8 bases map to TRBD1. Sample: peripheral blood. This TCR was sampled from a woman aged 18 to 35 with Graves' ophthalmopathy. CDR3 sequence reads: CASRPDRAYEQYF. In DNA, the CDR3 is TGCGCCAGCAGACCGGACAGGGCCTACGAGCAGTACTTC.